What follows are 10 T cell receptor beta chains derived from one specimen sequenced in a study of control samples from healthy donors and cancer patients. The data were produced by immunoSEQ multiplex PCR, yet TCRdb's version contains in-frame clones alone and is incomplete. The data hold about 120,000 clones, with about 90% observed a single time. Sequences were obtained from blood. Receptor source: a man younger than 35 in good health.

This clone was detected only a few times. V is TRBV2 and J is TRBJ2-7; 12 bases map to TRBD2. This CDR3 comprises 14 residues. Germline CDR1 is SNHLY and CDR2 is FYNNEI. Germline trimming cut 6 bases from V and 3 bases from J; bases unmatched to any gene: 3. The chain's CDR3 is CASSGLAGSYEQYF. In DNA, the CDR3 is TGTGCCAGCAGCGGACTAGCGGGAAGCTACGAGCAGTACTTC.

On this clone itself: A read error may produce the germline difference seen at one junction end. The chain links TRBV5-4 to TRBJ2-6; 7 nucleotides align to TRBD1. Germline V gene lookup returns CDR1 SGHNT and CDR2 YYREEE (reference sequence). CDR3 length equals 16 residues. For the CDR3, the DNA is TGTGCGACCCGGGAAGGGGGCGCAAATGGGGCCAACGCCCTGACTTTC. Its protein is CATREGGANGANALTF.

The chain joins TRBV4-1 to TRBJ2-1, with D hard to call. The germline V and J ends were trimmed by 0 bases and 8 bases, with 14 bases remaining between them. This CDR3 contains 15 residues. Germline V lookup: CDR1 MGHRA, CDR2 YSYEKL. The CDR3 DNA sequence: TGCGCCAGCAGCCAAGATGGCCAGCCTTCGGATGAGCAGTTCTTC. It translates to CASSQDGQPSDEQFF.

The rearrangement joins TRBV28 to TRBJ2-7; D is uncertain. Germline CDR1 MDHEN, CDR2 SYDVKM. The CDR3 has 13 residues. V was shortened by 6 bases and J by 2 bases, with 11 bases between the two germline ends. CDR3 DNA: TGTGCCAGCAGGGAGACCGTGACCTACGAGCAGTACTTC. This gives the protein CASRETVTYEQYF.

There are a few counts of this clone. The CDR3 spells CASSDGVNQPQHF. The CDR3 nucleotides read TGCGCCAGCAGTGACGGGGTTAATCAGCCCCAGCATTTT. The V call is TRBV10-2, the J call TRBJ1-5; unclear D gene. Germline assignment: CDR1 WSHSY and CDR2 SAAADI. Trimming removed 3 bases from V and 4 bases from J, with 7 bases in between. The CDR3 spans 13 residues.

This clone was seen just once. This chain connects TRBV6-5 to TRBJ1-3; D call uncertain. V was pared by 1 base and J by 4 bases, with 11 bases between. In germline, CDR1 is MNHEY, CDR2 SVGAGI. The CDR3 has 15 amino acids. The CDR3 region is CASSYYGIGGNTIYF. DNA for the CDR3: TGTGCCAGCAGTTACTATGGTATTGGGGGAAACACCATATATTTT.

The V gene is TRBV28, the J gene TRBJ2-7, with 7 bases fitting TRBD1. Unmatched junction bases numbered 8, after V lost 6 bases and J lost 0 bases. CDR3 length: 15 residues. CDR1 is MDHEN and CDR2 is SYDVKM in the germline V gene. The CDR3 here is CASSSGQVYSYEQYF. DNA for the CDR3: TGTGCCAGCAGCTCCGGACAGGTGTACTCCTACGAGCAGTACTTC.

This chain connects TRBV13 to TRBJ2-7; TRBD1 aligns across 8 bases. Trimming at V came to 0 bases and at J to 6 bases, leaving 7 bases not matched to a gene. Germline CDR1 and CDR2: PRHDT and FYEKMQ (reference sequence). The CDR3 has 15 amino acids. CDR3 nucleotide sequence: TGTGCCAGCAGCTTAGGGGACAGGGCGGTGGGCGAGCAGTACTTC. Translated: CASSLGDRAVGEQYF.

The chain uses TRBV6-1 and TRBJ2-5; 8 bases are a match to TRBD1. With V trimmed by 3 bases and J by 5 bases, 14 bases remained unmatched. Germline-derived CDR1 and CDR2 are MNHNS and SASEGT. The CDR3 is 17 amino acids. CDR3 in amino acids: CASSDRTGRLLGETQYF. In DNA form, the CDR3 reads TGTGCCAGCAGTGATCGGACAGGGCGGCTGCTGGGCGAGACCCAGTACTTC.

In nucleotides, the CDR3 is TGTGCCAGCAGTGAAGCGGGCAGGGTCTATGGCTACACCTTC. Residues: CASSEAGRVYGYTF. The chain is built from TRBV2 and TRBJ1-2; possible D gene TRBD1, 5 bases. V was pared by 0 bases and J by 4 bases, with 9 bases between. This CDR3 spans 14 amino acids. Per germline, CDR1 SNHLY and CDR2 FYNNEI.